Below, 10 T cell receptor beta chains from the same sample are listed, as sequenced in a study of cytomegalovirus exposure and HLA in healthy donors. Primers for the PCR totalled 60 Vbeta and 13 Jbeta. Only in-frame clones appear in the TCRdb table, and some are missing; sequencing was by immunoSEQ multiplex PCR. Among around 150,000 clones listed, around 76% were seen once. The sequenced sample consisted of PBMCs. The source of these receptors is a man between 18 and 35 years old in good health and CMV-seronegative.

This clone has only a few counts. The V gene is TRBV9, the J gene TRBJ2-7, with TRBD2 identical over 10 bases. The junction had 7 bases not matched to a gene; V was cut back by 0 bases and J by 4 bases. Germline lookup yields CDR1 SGDLS and CDR2 YYNGEE. The CDR3 length is 16 residues. The CDR3 is CASSVAPLAGEYEQYF. Here the CDR3 DNA reads TGTGCCAGCAGCGTAGCTCCCCTAGCGGGAGAATACGAGCAGTACTTC.

V and J are TRBV5-1 and TRBJ2-1, with 14 nucleotides matching TRBD2. After removal of 3 bases from V and 8 bases from J, the junction contained 13 bases not matched to a gene. CDR1 and CDR2 from the germline V gene are SGHRS and YFSETQ. The CDR3 extends over 18 amino acids. CDR3 amino acids: CASSSEVSGTSGRDEQFF. In nucleotides, the CDR3 is TGCGCCAGCAGCTCGGAGGTCTCCGGGACTAGCGGGAGAGATGAGCAGTTCTTC. The whole variable domain, filled in from reference TRBV5-1 and TRBJ2-1, reads KAGVTQTPRYLIKTRGQQVTLSCSPISGHRSVSWYQQTPGQGLQFLFEYFSETQRNKGNFPGRFSGRQFSNSRSEMNVSTLELGDSALYLCASSSEVSGTSGRDEQFFGPGTRLTVL.

This chain links TRBV21-1 with TRBJ2-7; the table's D call, TRBD2, was not checked against the DNA. TRBV21-1 is an annotated pseudogene. This CDR3 contains 15 residues. CDR3: CASSPNRDTDYEQYF. The CDR3 DNA sequence: TGTGCCAGCAGCCCCAACCGGGATACCGACTACGAGCAGTACTTC.

This clone came up a few times. The gene calls are TRBV28 and TRBJ2-7; 9 nucleotides align to TRBD1. With V trimmed by 3 bases and J by 2 bases, 8 bases remained unmatched. The CDR3 contains 16 residues. Germline V gene data show CDR1 as MDHEN and CDR2 as SYDVKM. CDR3 in DNA: TGTGCCAGCAGTTTGATCTTCGGGACAGGGCCCTACGAGCAGTACTTC. Translated: CASSLIFGTGPYEQYF.

The genes are TRBV5-6 and TRBJ1-2; TRBD1 agrees at 10 bases. This CDR3 is built from 15 residues. The germline CDR1 and CDR2 sequences are SGHDT and YYEEEE. The junction had 6 bases not matched to a gene; V was cut back by 4 bases and J by 3 bases. The CDR3 sequence: CASSPPTGGDYGYTF. CDR3 bases: TGTGCCAGCAGCCCCCCGACAGGGGGCGACTATGGCTACACCTTC.

This chain uses TRBV7-8 with TRBJ2-7; D gene unclear. The CDR3 is made up of 15 amino acids. Germline loops: CDR1 SGHVS, CDR2 FQNEAQ. V gave up 1 base and J gave up 1 base, with 11 bases separating them. As DNA, the CDR3 is TGTGCCAGCAGCTTAGAACCCAGTATTTCCTACGAGCAGTACTTC. Protein sequence: CASSLEPSISYEQYF.

The chain is built from TRBV10-3 and TRBJ2-1; TRBD1 agrees at 9 bases. CDR3 length equals 15 residues. With V trimmed by 0 bases and J by 10 bases, 7 bases remained unmatched. From germline, CDR1 is ENHRY and CDR2 SYGVKD. CDR3 in amino acids: CAISESDRGALEQFF. CDR3 nucleotides: TGTGCCATCAGTGAGTCGGACAGGGGAGCGCTGGAGCAGTTCTTC.

The rearrangement joins TRBV19 to TRBJ1-3; no definite D call. The V gene lost 4 bases and the J gene lost 0 bases, with 10 bases spanning the gap. Germline values: CDR1 LNHDA, CDR2 SQIVND (reference sequence). The CDR3 has 15 amino acids. The CDR3 DNA reads TGTGCCAGTAGTACGACACCCAACTCTGGAAACACCATATATTTT. Translated, it gives CASSTTPNSGNTIYF.

The rearrangement links TRBV5-1 to TRBJ2-2; D remains ambiguous. Germline lookup yields CDR1 SGHRS and CDR2 YFSETQ. Trimming removed 4 bases from V and 4 bases from J, with 11 bases in between. This CDR3 is 14 amino acids long. The CDR3 DNA sequence: TGCGCCAGCAGCCCCTATGGCGGCACCGGGGAGCTGTTTTTT. Its translation is CASSPYGGTGELFF.

The rearrangement joins TRBV15 to TRBJ2-7, with D uncertain. Trimming pared 4 bases from V and 3 bases from J, leaving 10 bases between. The CDR3 totals 13 residues. Germline CDR1 and CDR2: LNHNV and YYDKDF (reference sequence). Here the CDR3 reads CATSNWARYEQYF. The CDR3 nucleotides are TGTGCCACCAGCAACTGGGCCCGCTACGAGCAGTACTTC.